Listed below are T cell receptor beta chains from one sample, sequenced in a study of blood T cell repertoires in COVID-19. This table comes from immunoSEQ multiplex PCR, and its TCRdb copy is limited to in-frame clones, with some not included. Found here are around 270,000 clones, about 83% of them singletons; the top ten hold more than 1.5%. Material: peripheral blood. These receptors were taken from a woman between 35 and 50 years old who had recovered from COVID-19. Each CDR3 is given with its conserved first and last residue.

V gene,J gene,CDR3 protein
TRBV5-4,TRBJ1-4,CASSLYIGQGVYEKLFF
TRBV18,TRBJ1-3,CASSLDLGSGNTIYF
TRBV19,TRBJ1-5,CASLLTGANQPQHF
TRBV6-5,TRBJ2-2,CASGRGGPNTGELFF
TRBV7-9,TRBJ1-1,CASSLEGGGTEAFF
TRBV5-4,TRBJ2-3,CASSAATSGSQYF
TRBV19,TRBJ1-5,CASSTNRVGYQPQHF
TRBV2,TRBJ2-3,CASSLEGTARRTQYF
TRBV2,TRBJ1-1,CASSSGTGNTEAFF
TRBV2,TRBJ1-5,CASGREGGGGQPQHF
TRBV19,TRBJ2-2,CATAPLWTSGGPAGELFF
TRBV4-2,TRBJ2-2,CASSLLIQRANTGELFF
TRBV25-1,TRBJ2-7,CASSLAENYEQYF
TRBV5-1,TRBJ1-5,CASSLGTANNQPQHF
TRBV3-1/TRBV3-2,TRBJ2-7,CASSQDRDYEQYF
TRBV28,TRBJ1-2,CASSLSQGAGNYGYTF
TRBV5-1,TRBJ1-5,CASSSTGERNQPQHF
TRBV7-9,TRBJ1-4,CASSTSQGATNEKLFF
TRBV6-6,TRBJ1-4,CASSPGRYGSNEKLFF
TRBV19,TRBJ1-2,CASSIADRALSSGYTF
TRBV5-4,TRBJ1-1,CASSLGGTGLNTEAFF
TRBV18,TRBJ1-1,CASSPPGQYVTEAFF
TRBV28,TRBJ2-3,CASSPLGQGISDTQYF
TRBV11-3,TRBJ1-1,CASSLEGGLTEAFF
TRBV10-3,TRBJ1-1,CAISRDLNTEAFF
TRBV7-2,TRBJ2-3,CASSLFGADTQYF
TRBV30,TRBJ1-5,CAWSRPGGVNQPQHF
TRBV6-1,TRBJ1-1,CASSEQDRVNTEAFF
TRBV7-9,TRBJ2-1,CASSLTSGGYNEQFF
TRBV7-6,TRBJ2-7,CASSFLAGQGNHEQYF
TRBV2,TRBJ1-4,CASSDGQGAGTNEKLFF
TRBV27,TRBJ2-1,CASSLNSGGTYNEQFF
TRBV11-3,TRBJ2-2,CASSPPGRRYGELFF
TRBV29-1,TRBJ2-7,CSVRDSRSYEQYF
TRBV10-2,TRBJ1-5,CASSEWRDRGRGQPQHF
TRBV5-1,TRBJ1-4,CASTPLGLGNEKLFF